The next 26 T cell receptor beta chains were all read from a single sample in a study of T-cell memory formation after mild COVID-19. In TCRdb, the 5' RACE reads were re-called with MiXCR into one record per CDR3 protein. Of about 450,000 distinct CDR3 sequences in the sample, around 22% were seen once. Sequenced material: PBMCs or a T cell subset sorted from them (not recorded which). The receptor source for this set is an adult woman who had mild COVID-19 (a few samples of this study predate the infection). Cell type and time point are not known.

The J gene is TRBJ2-5, the V gene TRBV25-1; 10 bases line up with TRBD1. The trim removed 5 bases at V and 4 bases at J, leaving 10 bases unmatched. CDR1 is MGHDK and CDR2 is SYGVNS in the germline V gene. The CDR3 covers 16 residues. The CDR3 DNA reads as TGTGCCAGCAGTACTCCCGGGACAGGGGTTCCAGAGACCCAGTACTTC. It encodes CASSTPGTGVPETQYF. The full variable domain, with the rest looked up from reference TRBV25-1 and TRBJ2-5, is EADIYQTPRYLVIGTGKKITLECSQTMGHDKMYWYQQDPGMELHLIHYSYGVNSTEKGDLSSESTVSRIRTEHFPLTLESARPSHTSQYLCASSTPGTGVPETQYFGPGTRLLVL.

This CDR3 reads CAAGMHGYTF. For the CDR3, the DNA is TGTGCCGCAGGGATGCATGGCTACACCTTC. The chain links TRBV30 to TRBJ1-2; the D gene is possibly TRBD1 (5 bases). The ends were cut back, 8 bases at V and 6 bases at J, with 10 bases in the middle. Germline CDR1 is GTSNPN and CDR2 is SVGIG (reference sequence). The CDR3 has 10 residues.

This sequence joins TRBV5-1 and TRBJ1-1, with 9 bases matching TRBD1. Germline trimming cut 4 bases from V and 4 bases from J; bases unmatched to any gene: 8. Germline V CDR1 and CDR2: SGHRS, YFSETQ. The CDR3 is made up of 15 amino acids. CDR3 nucleotide sequence: TGCGCCAGCAGCGTTGGACAGGGGATGCGCACTGAAGCTTTCTTT. Its translation is CASSVGQGMRTEAFF.

This rearrangement joins TRBV5-1 to TRBJ2-2; TRBD2 is a possible D gene (6 bases). The germline CDR1 and CDR2 sequences are SGHRS and YFSETQ. The CDR3 is 17 residues long. Deletions cut 3 bases from V and 2 bases from J, with 17 bases between. The chain's CDR3 is CASSSRPWGDNTGELFF. CDR3 sequence (DNA): TGCGCCAGCAGCTCAAGGCCGTGGGGGGACAACACCGGGGAGCTGTTTTTT.

CDR3: CASLSPMSSYNEQFF. As DNA, the CDR3 is TGTGCCAGCCTATCCCCTATGAGCTCCTACAATGAGCAGTTCTTC. V usage is TRBV6-2 or TRBV6-3 and J usage is TRBJ2-1; D call uncertain. The CDR3 consists of 15 residues. Germline lookup yields CDR1 MNHEY and CDR2 SVGEGT. V lost 8 bases and J lost 0, with 14 bases in between.

The rearrangement joins TRBV5-1 to TRBJ2-1; 9 nucleotides match TRBD1. The CDR3 extends over 16 amino acids. V lost 4 bases and J lost 0; bases outside the gene matches: 5. Per the germline V gene, CDR1 is SGHRS and CDR2 is YFSETQ. CDR3 amino acids: CASSLQGQGSYNEQFF. CDR3 sequence (DNA): TGCGCCAGCAGCCTCCAGGGACAGGGCTCCTACAATGAGCAGTTCTTC.

The chain has TRBV20-1 and TRBJ2-1, with 8 bases identical to TRBD2. This CDR3 contains 16 residues. Per germline, CDR1 DFQATT and CDR2 SNEGSKA (reference sequence). With 2 bases clipped from V and 3 bases from J, the junction kept 9 bases outside the gene matches. The CDR3 reads CSARPSGSSFYNEQFF. The CDR3 nucleotides are TGCAGTGCTAGACCGAGCGGGAGCTCTTTCTACAATGAGCAGTTCTTC.

This chain joins TRBV9 and TRBJ2-3; the D is unclear. Germline CDR1 SGDLS, CDR2 YYNGEE. The CDR3 length is 13 residues. Trimming pared 0 bases from V and 6 bases from J, leaving 8 bases between. The DNA of the CDR3 is TGTGCCAGCAGCGTAGAAATGTGGGATACGCAGTATTTT. Protein sequence: CASSVEMWDTQYF.

The J gene is TRBJ2-5, the V gene TRBV7-2; 7 nucleotides match TRBD1. Trimming removed 4 bases from V and 7 bases from J; junction bases left unmatched: 9. The CDR3 is 14 residues long. From germline, CDR1 is SGHTA and CDR2 FQGNSA. As DNA, the CDR3 is TGTGCCAGCAGCTATGACAGGGCCCAGGGGACCCAGTACTTC. Translation: CASSYDRAQGTQYF.

V is TRBV9 and J is TRBJ2-7; TRBD2 agrees at 8 bases. Germline CDR1 reads SGDLS; CDR2 reads YYNGEE. The CDR3 loop spans 16 amino acids. Unmatched junction bases numbered 12, after V lost 3 bases and J lost 4 bases. The CDR3 spells CASSATSGGGHYEQYF. The CDR3 DNA reads TGTGCCAGCAGCGCTACCAGCGGGGGAGGGCATTACGAGCAGTACTTC.

The genes are TRBV15 and TRBJ1-2, with D possibly being TRBD1 (6 bases). CDR1 and CDR2 (germline): LNHNV, YYDKDF (reference sequence). The CDR3 is 13 amino acids. Trimming left V 3 bases short and J 4 bases short, with 9 bases between. As DNA, the CDR3 is TGTGCCACCAGCAGTGGACAGCCCTATGGCTACACCTTC. This translates into CATSSGQPYGYTF.

The J gene is TRBJ2-7, the V gene TRBV18; 8 bases match TRBD1. From germline, CDR1 is KGHSH and CDR2 LQKENI. Trimming cost V 2 bases and J 7 bases; bases outside gene matches: 7. The CDR3 has 14 amino acids. The CDR3 nucleotides are TGTGCCAGCTCACCATCGCAGGGGGCGATTGAGCAGTACTTC. Translation: CASSPSQGAIEQYF.

This clonotype was seen a handful of times. V gene TRBV13 combines with J gene TRBJ2-7, with TRBD2 matching over 9 bases. Germline loops: CDR1 PRHDT, CDR2 FYEKMQ (reference sequence). The length of the CDR3 is 16 residues. V shed 5 bases, J shed 3 bases, and the junction held 11 bases outside the gene matches. The CDR3: CASSTLAGVDLYEQYF. CDR3 bases: TGTGCCAGCAGCACCTTAGCGGGAGTGGACCTCTACGAGCAGTACTTC.

The genes are TRBV6-6 and TRBJ2-1; 8 bases match TRBD1. Trimming cost V 0 bases and J 8 bases; bases outside gene matches: 15. The CDR3 runs 18 residues. Looked up from germline, CDR1 is MNHNY and CDR2 is SVGAGI (reference sequence). CDR3 DNA: TGTGCCAGCAGTTACTCTGCCCCCCGAAGACAGGGGCGGCATGAGCAGTTCTTC. The encoded protein is CASSYSAPRRQGRHEQFF.

The chain links TRBV5-6 to TRBJ2-1; D is undetermined. Germline CDR1 reads SGHDT; CDR2 reads YYEEEE. CDR3 length: 16 amino acids. Trimming pared 4 bases from V and 0 bases from J, leaving 14 bases between. The CDR3: CASSPQPLSSYNEQFF. CDR3 sequence (DNA): TGTGCCAGCAGCCCTCAGCCTTTGAGCTCCTACAATGAGCAGTTCTTC. The variable domain in full, completed from reference TRBV5-6 and TRBJ2-1, reads DAGVTQSPTHLIKTRGQQVTLRCSPKSGHDTVSWYQQALGQGPQFIFQYYEEEERQRGNFPDRFSGHQFPNYSSELNVNALLLGDSALYLCASSPQPLSSYNEQFFGPGTRLTVL.

This rearrangement joins TRBV12-3 or TRBV12-4 to TRBJ2-5; 7 bases match TRBD1. The CDR3 loop spans 15 amino acids. Trimming took 6 bases from V and 7 from J; bases not matched to a gene: 14. The CDR3 spells CASRDRRELPGTQYF. The CDR3 DNA reads TGTGCCAGCAGGGACAGGCGTGAACTGCCGGGGACCCAGTACTTC.

J is TRBJ2-1 and V is TRBV19; D gene ambiguous. Germline V gene lookup returns CDR1 LNHDA and CDR2 SQIVND (reference sequence). Trimming removed 0 bases at V and 6 bases at J, with 12 bases between. This CDR3 is 15 amino acids long. The CDR3, as DNA: TGTGCCAGTAGTATAGATCGAGGCCAGTCCAATGAGCAGTTCTTC. It is translated as CASSIDRGQSNEQFF.

This clonotype was picked up a small number of times. This chain joins TRBV29-1 and TRBJ1-1; D may be TRBD1 (5 bases). V lost 4 bases and J lost 4, with 22 bases in between. This CDR3 is built from 16 residues. Per the germline V gene, CDR1 is SQVTM and CDR2 is ANQGSEA. The CDR3 nucleotides are TGCAGCGTTGGCGCCCTCGCCTGGGGGAGGGGCACTGAAGCTTTCTTT. This sequence encodes CSVGALAWGRGTEAFF. Drawing the rest from reference TRBV29-1 and TRBJ1-1, the complete variable domain is SAVISQKPSRDICQRGTSLTIQCQVDSQVTMMFWYRQQPGQSLTLIATANQGSEATYESGFVIDKFPISRPNLTFSTLTVSNMSPEDSSIYLCSVGALAWGRGTEAFFGQGTRLTVV.

In this sample, this clonotype turned up a few times. The rearrangement links TRBV12-3 or TRBV12-4 to TRBJ2-1; D not certain. Trimming removed 6 bases from V and 9 bases from J, with 18 bases in between. The CDR3 loop spans 14 amino acids. CDR3 nucleotides: TGTGCCAGCAGCCATTGGATCAAGCCGGGTGAGCAGTTCTTC. Translated, it gives CASSHWIKPGEQFF.

The chain carries TRBV7-9 and TRBJ2-3, with a possible D match to TRBD2 (6 bases). Germline V CDR1 and CDR2: SEHNR, FQNEAQ (reference sequence). The ends were cut back, 6 bases at V and 2 bases at J, with 12 bases in the middle. There are 14 residues in the CDR3. The CDR3 reads CASSFGGNTDTQYF. Here the CDR3 DNA reads TGTGCCAGCAGTTTCGGGGGAAACACAGATACGCAGTATTTT.

This chain joins TRBV29-1 and TRBJ2-5; no reliable D call. Germline V gene sequence: CDR1 SQVTM, CDR2 ANQGSEA. V was shortened by 4 bases and J by 5 bases, with 14 bases between the two germline ends. This CDR3 is 13 amino acids long. The CDR3 loop is CSVVTLIGETQYF. The CDR3 region has the DNA TGCAGCGTTGTGACACTCATCGGGGAGACCCAGTACTTC.

A note on this clonotype: The junction differs from germline at one of its ends, possibly a read error. The J gene is TRBJ2-7, the V gene TRBV9; D not resolved. The CDR3 is made up of 14 amino acids. Germline values: CDR1 SGDLS, CDR2 YYNGEE. CDR3 nucleotide sequence: TGTGCCAGCAGCGTAGGCACCTACTCCCACGAGCAGTACTTC. Translation gives CASSVGTYSHEQYF.

The chain recombines TRBV24-1 with TRBJ2-7; 9 bases fit TRBD2. This CDR3 is 13 amino acids long. Germline lookup yields CDR1 KGHDR and CDR2 SFDVKD. The J segment lost 4 bases and the V segment lost 7 bases, leaving 4 bases of the junction unmatched. The CDR3 nucleotides read TGTGCCACCAGGGACGCGGGAGGGTACGAGCAGTACTTC. It translates to CATRDAGGYEQYF.

This rearrangement joins TRBV3-1 to TRBJ1-1; 9 bases match TRBD1. The trim removed 2 bases at V and 10 bases at J, leaving 2 bases unmatched. The V gene's germline CDR1 is LGHDT and CDR2 YNNKEL (reference sequence). The CDR3 has 12 residues. CDR3 nucleotides: TGTGCCAGCAGCCAATCGACAGGGGGAGCTTTCTTT. Translating gives CASSQSTGGAFF. Filled out from reference TRBV3-1 and TRBJ1-1, the complete variable domain reads DTAVSQTPKYLVTQMGNDKSIKCEQNLGHDTMYWYKQDSKKFLKIMFSYNNKELIINETVPNRFSPKSPDKAHLNLHINSLELGDSAVYFCASSQSTGGAFFGQGTRLTVV.

To note about this clonotype: Since a much larger clone is just one base distant, this may be a read error. The rearrangement uses TRBV7-2 and TRBJ2-5, with unresolved D. This CDR3 has 12 residues. The germline V gene encodes CDR1 SGHTA and CDR2 FQGNSA. Trimming pared 5 bases from V and 0 bases from J, leaving 4 bases between. CDR3 in DNA: TGTGCCAGCAGCGCCTACCAAGAGACCCAGTACTTC. As protein: CASSAYQETQYF.

This clonotype was found a few times. The rearrangement links TRBV12-3 or TRBV12-4 to TRBJ2-7; 7 bases align to TRBD2. This CDR3 region has 11 residues. Germline trimming cut 1 base from V and 9 bases from J; bases unmatched to any gene: 0. The CDR3 protein is CASSLGEGQYF. The CDR3 DNA is TGTGCCAGCAGTTTAGGGGAGGGGCAGTACTTC.